The next 19 T cell receptor beta chains were all read from a single sample in a study of response to subunit inactivated influenza vaccine. In TCRdb, the RT-PCR reads were re-called with MiXCR into one record per CDR3 protein. The repertoire holds fewer than 750,000 distinct CDR3 sequences, 13% to 15% seen once, with 8.5% to 14% in the top ten. This specimen consisted of PBMCs from blood, obtained 11 to 12 days after vaccination. The receptors here all came from a man aged 50 to 60 who received an inactivated influenza vaccine.

This clonotype was recorded at least ten times. The V call is TRBV20-1, the J call TRBJ2-2, with 11 bases that match TRBD1. This CDR3 has 16 residues. CDR1 DFQATT and CDR2 SNEGSKA come from the germline V gene (reference sequence). Trimming removed 6 bases from V and 5 bases from J; junction bases left unmatched: 11. The CDR3 sequence is CSANRPGTGGTGELFF. The CDR3 coding sequence is TGCAGTGCCAATCGCCCCGGGACAGGGGGGACCGGGGAGCTGTTTTTT.

The chain couples TRBV20-1 to TRBJ2-3, with 11 bases identical to TRBD1. The CDR3 is 16 amino acids. V lost 6 bases, J lost 4 bases, and 12 bases stayed unmatched. Germline assignment: CDR1 DFQATT and CDR2 SNEGSKA (reference sequence). This CDR3 reads CSAIPRDRGIADTQYF. DNA of the CDR3: TGCAGTGCCATACCCCGGGACAGGGGGATAGCAGATACGCAGTATTTT.

Ten or more counts support this clonotype. The gene calls are TRBV3-1 and TRBJ1-6, with D possibly matching TRBD1 (6 bases). Per the germline V gene, CDR1 is LGHDT and CDR2 is YNNKEL (reference sequence). The V end was cut by 4 bases, the J end by 8 bases, with 12 bases between. The CDR3 spans 14 residues. CDR3 protein: CASSLTGRDSPLHF. For the CDR3, the DNA is TGTGCCAGCAGCCTCACAGGGAGGGATTCACCCCTCCACTTT.

The J gene is TRBJ2-1, the V gene TRBV6-5; 11 bases match TRBD2. The CDR3 extends over 15 amino acids. With 2 bases clipped from V and 8 bases from J, the junction kept 5 bases outside the gene matches. Germline V gene sequence: CDR1 MNHEY, CDR2 SVGAGI. The CDR3 is CASSYGSGRGDEQFF. CDR3 sequence (DNA): TGTGCCAGCAGTTACGGTAGCGGGAGGGGCGATGAGCAGTTCTTC.

This clonotype was observed a few times. The chain combines TRBV20-1 with TRBJ2-1; 15 bases align to TRBD2. The CDR3 loop spans 16 amino acids. Germline CDR1 reads DFQATT; CDR2 reads SNEGSKA (reference sequence). V was pared by 5 bases and J by 4 bases, with 6 bases of the junction left unmatched. In DNA, the CDR3 is TGCAGTGCTTTATCGGGACTAGCGGGAGGATACAATGAGCAGTTCTTC. Translating gives CSALSGLAGGYNEQFF.

The V and J genes are TRBV29-1 and TRBJ2-5, with a possible D match to TRBD1 (5 bases). This CDR3 has 12 residues. Germline lookup yields CDR1 SQVTM and CDR2 ANQGSEA. V lost 3 bases to trimming and J lost 5 bases, with 10 bases between them. The DNA for the CDR3 is TGCAGCGTTGATAGGGGATCGGAGACCCAGTACTTC. This codes for CSVDRGSETQYF.

V is TRBV7-9 and J is TRBJ1-1; D possibly corresponds to TRBD1 (5 bases). This CDR3 has 12 residues. The germline V gene has CDR1 SEHNR and CDR2 FQNEAQ (reference sequence). Between the trimmed V and J ends, which lost 10 bases and 1 base, there was a span of 10 bases. CDR3 DNA sequence: TGTGCCACCCAGAGGGGGAACACTGAAGCTTTCTTT. Translated, it gives CATQRGNTEAFF.

This clonotype came up a few times. The CDR3, as DNA: TGTGCCAGCAGCTCGGACTGGGGAACCTACAATGAGCAGTTCTTC. The encoded protein is CASSSDWGTYNEQFF. The rearrangement links TRBV6-2 or TRBV6-3 to TRBJ2-1, with D possibly TRBD2 on 5 matching bases. The CDR3 is 15 amino acids. The V gene lost 6 bases and the J gene lost 2 bases, with 14 bases spanning the gap. The V gene's germline CDR1 is MNHEY and CDR2 SVGEGT.

This clonotype has ten or more counts. This chain connects TRBV6-2 or TRBV6-3 to TRBJ2-2; TRBD2 might be the D (6 bases). Deletions cut 11 bases from V and 4 bases from J, with 14 bases between. The CDR3 consists of 13 residues. The germline gives CDR1 MNHEY, CDR2 SVGEGT. DNA for the CDR3: TGTGCCGCAAGGAGGGGTTTCACCGGGGAGCTGTTTTTT. It is translated as CAARRGFTGELFF.

CDR3 loop: CASSPTSGRAKTDTQYF. In DNA form, the CDR3 reads TGTGCCAGCTCACCGACTAGCGGGAGGGCGAAGACAGATACGCAGTATTTT. The rearrangement joins TRBV18 to TRBJ2-3; 14 bases are a match to TRBD2. Per germline, CDR1 KGHSH and CDR2 LQKENI. The CDR3 has 17 residues. V was pared by 3 bases and J by 3 bases, with 5 bases of the junction left unmatched.

This clonotype showed up just a few times. The chain is built from TRBV6-5 and TRBJ2-4; D remains unclear. The CDR3 spans 14 residues. Deletions cut 4 bases from V and 0 bases from J, with 7 bases between. Germline values: CDR1 MNHEY, CDR2 SVGAGI. The CDR3 is CASSSDVAKNIQYF. The CDR3 DNA follows: TGTGCCAGCAGTTCCGATGTAGCCAAAAACATTCAGTACTTC.

This clonotype has a count of ten or more. The chain carries TRBV5-1 and TRBJ2-3; D not certain. CDR1 SGHRS and CDR2 YFSETQ come from the germline V gene. V lost 4 bases to trimming and J lost 5 bases, with 14 bases between them. The CDR3 has 14 residues. The CDR3 coding sequence is TGCGCCAGCAGCCCCGGAACGTCGGGAGATACGCAGTATTTT. Protein sequence: CASSPGTSGDTQYF.

The table lists this clonotype with many counts. The chain has TRBV7-2 and TRBJ2-7; D is ambiguous. V lost 1 base to trimming and J lost 4 bases, with 5 bases between them. CDR3 size: 12 residues. CDR1 and CDR2 from the germline V gene are SGHTA and FQGNSA. CDR3 residues: CASSLDAYEQYF. CDR3 nucleotide sequence: TGTGCCAGCAGCTTAGACGCGTACGAGCAGTACTTC. The full variable domain, in which reference TRBV7-2 and TRBJ2-7 provide the parts outside the CDR3, is GAGVSQSPSNKVTEKGKDVELRCDPISGHTALYWYRQSLGQGLEFLIYFQGNSAPDKSGLPSDRFSAERTGGSVSTLTIQRTQQEDSAVYLCASSLDAYEQYFGPGTRLTVT.

Only a few counts were recorded for this clonotype. This chain uses TRBV28 with TRBJ2-7, with 10 bases fitting TRBD1. The CDR3 is made up of 15 amino acids. The V gene end was trimmed by 0 bases and the J gene end by 3 bases; junction bases not matched to a gene: 2. Per the germline V gene, CDR1 is MDHEN and CDR2 is SYDVKM. CDR3: CASSLWDRGGYEQYF. Written as DNA, the CDR3 is TGTGCCAGCAGTTTATGGGACAGGGGGGGCTACGAGCAGTACTTC.

The chain joins TRBV25-1 to TRBJ2-7; D not certain. The ends were cut back, 3 bases at V and 3 bases at J, with 9 bases in the middle. The CDR3 is 13 residues long. Germline loops: CDR1 MGHDK, CDR2 SYGVNS. This CDR3 reads CASSEYGDYEQYF. The CDR3 nucleotides read TGTGCCAGCAGTGAGTACGGAGACTACGAGCAGTACTTC.

Worth noting for this clonotype: The germline gene is not matched at one end of the junction; a read error may be the cause. The CDR3 reads CASSLEAGANNGELFF. CDR3 nucleotides: TGTGCCAGCAGCTTAGAGGCCGGGGCGAACAACGGGGAGCTGTTTTTT. The rearrangement joins TRBV7-2 to TRBJ2-2; D tentatively reads TRBD1 or TRBD2 (5 bases each). CDR3 length: 16 residues. Germline V gene lookup returns CDR1 SGHTA and CDR2 FQGNSA.

This clonotype was observed many times. The genes are TRBV7-2 and TRBJ1-4; the D is unclear. Germline V gene lookup returns CDR1 SGHTA and CDR2 FQGNSA. V lost 3 bases and J lost 0, with 11 bases in between. This CDR3 region has 16 residues. The CDR3 region is CASSFDGGATNEKLFF. The CDR3 coding sequence is TGTGCCAGCAGCTTTGACGGTGGGGCAACTAATGAAAAACTGTTTTTT.

The chain employs TRBV5-6 and TRBJ1-4; 9 nucleotides match TRBD1. Germline V CDR1 and CDR2: SGHDT, YYEEEE. The CDR3 has 19 residues. V gave up 5 bases and J gave up 4 bases; unmatched junction bases: 18. The DNA for the CDR3 is TGTGCCAGCAGTTTCTCCGGGACAGGGCTCTTTCAGGTTAATGAAAAACTGTTTTTT. This sequence encodes CASSFSGTGLFQVNEKLFF.

The CDR3 here is CATSTSRVGSFGRGTDTQYF. The DNA of the CDR3 is TGTGCCACCAGTACTTCAAGGGTTGGAAGTTTCGGGAGGGGCACAGATACGCAGTATTTT. The chain uses TRBV24-1 and TRBJ2-3; 8 nucleotides line up with TRBD2. The length of the CDR3 is 20 residues. Looked up from germline, CDR1 is KGHDR and CDR2 is SFDVKD. V lost 6 bases to trimming and J lost 1 base; unmatched junction nucleotides: 20.